This T cell receptor (beta chain) stems from a study of T cell changes during pregnancy in multiple sclerosis. The assay was immunoSEQ multiplex PCR, and TCRdb's table has in-frame clones only and misses some. Of under 80,000 clones in the sample, about 90% were seen once. CDR1 GTSNPN and CDR2 SVGIG come from the germline V gene (reference sequence). The CDR3 length is 13 residues. The V end was cut by 7 bases, the J end by 2 bases, with 14 bases between. The chain joins TRBV30 to TRBJ1-2, with TRBD1 as a possible D gene (6 bases). The sample here was CD4+ T cells from peripheral blood mononuclear cells, taken in the second trimester of pregnancy. The clonotype comes from a female donor with multiple sclerosis, enrolled in a pregnancy study. The CDR3 spells CALGQNNNYGYTF. The CDR3 region has the DNA TGTGCCTTAGGACAGAATAACAACTATGGCTACACCTTC.